The 32 T cell receptor beta chains listed next were all sequenced from one sample in a study of neurological immune-mediated disorders. TCRdb processed the 5' RACE reads anew with MiXCR; each CDR3 protein has one entry. The table has 84,000 or so distinct CDR3 sequences, 9% to 12% seen once. Material for sequencing was PBMCs. The receptors were sampled from a man aged 40-55 years in good health.

The CDR3: CASSFGLACGTQYF. CDR3 nucleotides: TGTGCCAGCAGCTTTGGACTAGCGTGTGGCACGCAGTATTTT. The rearrangement joins TRBV7-3 to TRBJ2-3; 9 bases are shared with TRBD2. Germline assignment: CDR1 SGHTA and CDR2 FQGTGA. This CDR3 is built from 14 residues. The V segment lost 3 bases and the J segment 9 bases; nucleotides outside the gene matches: 7.

This clonotype was seen at least ten times. The genes are TRBV6-5 and TRBJ1-1; 7 bases match TRBD1. J was trimmed by 5 bases and V by 4 bases; bases with no gene match: 7. Germline V gene lookup returns CDR1 MNHEY and CDR2 SVGAGI. The CDR3 sequence is 14 residues long. CDR3 DNA: TGTGCCAGCAGTTTTGAGGGGGCGAGAACTGAAGCTTTCTTT. It codes for CASSFEGARTEAFF.

There are many counts of this clonotype. This sequence joins TRBV4-2 and TRBJ2-3, with TRBD2 identical over 11 bases. The CDR3 has 20 residues. The J segment lost 3 bases and the V segment lost 5 bases, leaving 19 bases of the junction unmatched. Germline CDR1 is LGHNA and CDR2 is YNFKEQ. The CDR3 nucleotides are TGTGCCAGCAGCGGACATCCCCCATCCGAGACTAGCGGGACTACAGATACGCAGTATTTT. It specifies CASSGHPPSETSGTTDTQYF.

This clonotype was detected ten times or more. The gene calls are TRBV28 and TRBJ2-7; D is undetermined. The CDR3 sequence is 15 residues long. V was clipped by 5 bases and J by 1 base, with 15 bases between them. Per germline, CDR1 MDHEN and CDR2 SYDVKM. CDR3 coding DNA: TGTGCCAGCAGTCCCCGTCCACTTACTTCCTACGAGCAGTACTTC. Translated, it gives CASSPRPLTSYEQYF. The full variable domain, in which reference TRBV28 and TRBJ2-7 provide the parts outside the CDR3, is DVKVTQSSRYLVKRTGEKVFLECVQDMDHENMFWYRQDPGLGLRLIYFSYDVKMKEKGDIPEGYSVSREKKERFSLILESASTNQTSMYLCASSPRPLTSYEQYFGPGTRLTVT.

This clonotype was observed many times. V usage is TRBV25-1 and J usage is TRBJ2-2; D ambiguous. The CDR3 is 17 amino acids. Germline V gives CDR1 MGHDK, CDR2 SYGVNS. Trimming stripped 3 bases from V and 0 bases from J, with 14 bases between. CDR3 nucleotides: TGTGCCAGCAGTGAGGCCCCTGGAACAGCGAACACCGGGGAGCTGTTTTTT. Protein sequence: CASSEAPGTANTGELFF.

This clonotype has a handful of counts. The genes are TRBV19 and TRBJ1-5; TRBD1 aligns across 7 bases. After removal of 6 bases from V and 7 bases from J, the junction contained 9 bases not matched to a gene. The length of the CDR3 is 14 residues. Germline V gene sequence: CDR1 LNHDA, CDR2 SQIVND (reference sequence). This CDR3 is CASSPDRVEQPQHF. CDR3 sequence (DNA): TGTGCCAGTAGCCCCGACAGGGTTGAGCAGCCCCAGCATTTT.

In this sample, this clonotype turned up many times. CDR3 in DNA: TGCGCCAGCAGCCCGTCCTCCGGGACCATCAATGAGCAGTTCTTC. Amino acids: CASSPSSGTINEQFF. The chain employs TRBV5-1 and TRBJ2-1; D tentatively reads TRBD1 or TRBD2 (5 bases each). V was shortened by 4 bases and J by 6 bases, with 17 bases between the two germline ends. The CDR3 loop spans 15 amino acids. Germline loops: CDR1 SGHRS, CDR2 YFSETQ.

The gene calls are TRBV5-1 and TRBJ2-3; a weak D match, TRBD1 (6 bases). The germline V and J ends were trimmed by 0 bases and 10 bases, with 18 bases remaining between them. The CDR3 covers 15 residues. Germline V gene sequence: CDR1 SGHRS, CDR2 YFSETQ. CDR3: CASSLEDSSQLSQYF. CDR3 coding DNA: TGCGCCAGCAGCTTGGAGGACAGTTCACAGCTATCGCAGTATTTT.

At least ten counts were recorded for this clonotype. The chain combines TRBV9 with TRBJ1-1; D uncertain. The germline gives CDR1 SGDLS, CDR2 YYNGEE. The CDR3 spans 18 residues. Trimming removed 0 bases from V and 1 base from J, with 19 bases in between. The CDR3 region is CASSVEPTDLDGNTEAFF. The CDR3 DNA follows: TGTGCCAGCAGCGTAGAACCGACGGACCTAGATGGGAACACTGAAGCTTTCTTT.

Many counts were recorded for this clonotype. This chain uses TRBV4-2 with TRBJ2-7; TRBD2 matches at 11 bases. V gave up 4 bases and J gave up 7 bases; unmatched junction bases: 6. Germline CDR1 and CDR2: LGHNA and YNFKEQ. The CDR3 runs to 14 residues. The CDR3 nucleotides read TGTGCCAGCAGCCTGACTAGCGGGGAGAGAGAGCAGTACTTC. The encoded protein is CASSLTSGEREQYF.

This clonotype has ten or more counts. The chain is built from TRBV11-2 and TRBJ1-2; 9 bases are shared with TRBD1. The V segment lost 6 bases and the J segment 8 bases; nucleotides outside the gene matches: 4. The CDR3 consists of 12 residues. CDR1 SGHAT and CDR2 FQNNGV come from the germline V gene. In DNA, the CDR3 is TGTGCCAGCAGACAGGGGGCAGGAGGCTACACCTTC. Protein sequence: CASRQGAGGYTF.

This clonotype was seen ten or more times. This chain links TRBV10-3 with TRBJ1-2; a weak D match, TRBD1 (6 bases). V was trimmed by 0 bases and J by 7 bases, leaving 18 bases between them. The length of the CDR3 is 16 residues. Per germline, CDR1 ENHRY and CDR2 SYGVKD. For the CDR3, the DNA is TGTGCCATCAGTGAGTCCTCAAGCACAGGGTCGGGTGGCTACACCTTC. It specifies CAISESSSTGSGGYTF.

This clonotype was observed at least ten times. The V call is TRBV27, the J call TRBJ1-6; no reliable D call. The V gene's germline CDR1 is MNHEY and CDR2 SMNVEV (reference sequence). The CDR3 consists of 12 residues. V was trimmed by 3 bases and J by 11 bases, leaving 8 bases between them. The CDR3: CASSFGGTPLHF. The CDR3 DNA reads as TGTGCCAGCAGTTTTGGAGGGACACCCCTCCACTTT.

This clonotype has a count of ten or more. The chain joins TRBV6-5 to TRBJ2-3; D is uncertain. There are 14 residues in the CDR3. V lost 0 bases, J lost 0 bases, and 4 bases lay in between. Germline V gene data show CDR1 as MNHEY and CDR2 as SVGAGI. CDR3 region: CASSYSWSTDTQYF. The CDR3 DNA reads as TGTGCCAGCAGTTACTCATGGAGCACAGATACGCAGTATTTT.

In its sample, this clonotype was seen a few times. The chain is built from TRBV6-6 and TRBJ1-2, with D possibly TRBD1 on 6 matching bases. V lost 5 bases to trimming and J lost 4 bases, with 14 bases between them. CDR3 length equals 14 residues. Looked up from germline, CDR1 is MNHNY and CDR2 is SVGAGI (reference sequence). The CDR3 loop reads CASSTPEGGYGYTF. CDR3 in DNA: TGTGCCAGCAGTACCCCCGAGGGGGGCTATGGCTACACCTTC.

This clonotype appeared many times. The rearrangement joins TRBV10-3 to TRBJ2-3; the D call may be TRBD1 or TRBD2 (6 bases each). Looked up from germline, CDR1 is ENHRY and CDR2 is SYGVKD. This CDR3 spans 16 amino acids. Trimming took 4 bases from V and 0 from J, leaving 14 bases between them. The CDR3 loop reads CAISGSWGASTDTQYF. The CDR3 region has the DNA TGTGCCATCAGTGGGTCCTGGGGGGCTAGCACAGATACGCAGTATTTT.

V is TRBV29-1 and J is TRBJ2-1; 9 nucleotides agree with TRBD2. CDR3 length: 16 amino acids. Germline trimming cut 6 bases from V and 1 base from J; bases unmatched to any gene: 10. Germline CDR1 SQVTM, CDR2 ANQGSEA. The CDR3 spells CSVAGLSGRSYNEQFF. The CDR3 nucleotides are TGCAGCGTGGCCGGCTTGAGCGGGAGGTCCTACAATGAGCAGTTCTTC.

This clonotype was seen many times. The chain combines TRBV2 with TRBJ1-1; D may be TRBD1 (5 bases). Trimming pared 4 bases from V and 1 base from J, leaving 7 bases between. The CDR3 covers 13 residues. Germline V gives CDR1 SNHLY, CDR2 FYNNEI. CDR3 coding DNA: TGTGCCAGCAGTGCGACAGCGAACACTGAAGCTTTCTTT. Amino acid sequence: CASSATANTEAFF.

This clonotype was recorded at least ten times. The chain links TRBV18 to TRBJ2-5; D not resolved. The CDR3 is 13 residues long. Trimming shortened V by 3 bases and J by 5 bases, and 10 bases separated the two germline ends. Germline CDR1 KGHSH, CDR2 LQKENI. The CDR3 coding sequence is TGTGCCAGCTCACCGCTATTTCCGGAGACCCAGTACTTC. Its protein product is CASSPLFPETQYF.

This clonotype has ten or more counts. The gene calls are TRBV7-2 and TRBJ2-1; 9 bases line up with TRBD1. The CDR3 has 16 amino acids. The V gene end was trimmed by 5 bases and the J gene end by 4 bases; junction bases not matched to a gene: 9. Germline loops: CDR1 SGHTA, CDR2 FQGNSA. CDR3 sequence (DNA): TGTGCCAGCAGCAACCGGACAGGGGTCTTGTACAATGAGCAGTTCTTC. Protein sequence: CASSNRTGVLYNEQFF.

The sample holds many counts of this clonotype. The V gene is TRBV5-1, the J gene TRBJ2-6; 8 nucleotides align to TRBD1. The V segment lost 0 bases and the J segment 3 bases; nucleotides outside the gene matches: 8. CDR1 is SGHRS and CDR2 is YFSETQ in the germline V gene. The CDR3 covers 18 residues. CDR3 amino acids: CASSLEAQGAGGANVLTF. The CDR3 DNA reads TGCGCCAGCAGCTTGGAGGCGCAGGGGGCCGGTGGGGCCAACGTCCTGACTTTC.

The rearrangement joins TRBV27 to TRBJ1-5; D might be TRBD1 (6 bases). There are 15 residues in the CDR3. CDR1 is MNHEY and CDR2 is SMNVEV in the germline V gene (reference sequence). Trimming took off 4 bases at V and 3 bases at J, with 13 bases between the two ends. CDR3 sequence: CASSSRGGFNQPQHF. CDR3 nucleotides: TGTGCCAGCAGTTCCAGGGGTGGTTTCAATCAGCCCCAGCATTTT.

There are many counts of this clonotype. The chain combines TRBV5-1 with TRBJ2-5; tentatively, D is TRBD2 (6 bases). CDR3 length: 14 amino acids. V was shortened by 4 bases and J by 1 base, with 11 bases between the two germline ends. The germline V gene has CDR1 SGHRS and CDR2 YFSETQ. CDR3 loop: CASSQTSRQETQYF. In nucleotides, the CDR3 is TGCGCCAGCAGCCAGACTAGTCGCCAAGAGACCCAGTACTTC.

This clonotype was observed a few times. J is TRBJ2-5 and V is TRBV5-1; the D is unclear. V gave up 0 bases and J gave up 5 bases, with 8 bases separating them. The CDR3 has 13 amino acids. Germline CDR1 SGHRS, CDR2 YFSETQ. CDR3 amino acids: CASSLDSGETQYF. For the CDR3, the DNA is TGCGCCAGCAGCTTGGATAGTGGGGAGACCCAGTACTTC.

This clonotype appeared many times. This chain joins TRBV10-3 and TRBJ1-5, with D possibly matching TRBD1 (6 bases). Germline V lookup: CDR1 ENHRY, CDR2 SYGVKD. This CDR3 contains 15 residues. V was shortened by 3 bases and J by 3 bases, with 12 bases between the two germline ends. In DNA form, the CDR3 reads TGTGCCATCAGTGACCAAGGGACAAACAATCAGCCCCAGCATTTT. Amino acid sequence: CAISDQGTNNQPQHF.

In this sample, this clonotype turned up many times. V is TRBV7-2 and J is TRBJ2-1; the match to TRBD2 covers 11 bases. The junction had 9 bases not matched to a gene; V was cut back by 3 bases and J by 8 bases. The CDR3 is made up of 16 amino acids. Germline V gives CDR1 SGHTA, CDR2 FQGNSA. The DNA of the CDR3 is TGTGCCAGCAGCTTTAGCGGGGGGGCCCCCTGGGATGAGCAGTTCTTC. It is translated as CASSFSGGAPWDEQFF.

This clonotype was counted at least ten times. The gene calls are TRBV20-1 and TRBJ2-3; possible D gene TRBD2, 5 bases. Trimming left V 3 bases short and J 4 bases short, with 14 bases between. The CDR3 loop spans 14 amino acids. The V gene's germline CDR1 is DFQATT and CDR2 SNEGSKA (reference sequence). DNA of the CDR3: TGCAGTGCTAGCCGACCGGGATCATCAGATACGCAGTATTTT. Translated, it gives CSASRPGSSDTQYF.

Many counts were recorded for this clonotype. The chain has TRBV20-1 and TRBJ2-1; D is ambiguous. Trimming cost V 4 bases and J 2 bases, with 18 bases left between them. CDR1 is DFQATT, CDR2 SNEGSKA, per germline (reference sequence). This CDR3 comprises 16 residues. The chain's CDR3 is CSANSRSYLTYNEQFF. DNA of the CDR3: TGCAGTGCTAACTCCCGATCATATCTGACCTACAATGAGCAGTTCTTC.

This clonotype was counted many times. The chain carries TRBV10-3 and TRBJ2-7; TRBD1 might be the D (6 bases). Germline CDR1 reads ENHRY; CDR2 reads SYGVKD. V was shortened by 11 bases and J by 4 bases, with 12 bases between the two germline ends. The CDR3 is 11 amino acids. The CDR3 region is CASRTEYEQYF. CDR3 in DNA: TGTGCCTCACGGACAGAGTACGAGCAGTACTTC.

This clonotype appeared many times. The rearrangement links TRBV28 to TRBJ2-7, with a possible D match to TRBD2 (7 bases). The V end lost 5 bases, the J end lost 3 bases, and 14 bases lay between the germline ends. Looked up from germline, CDR1 is MDHEN and CDR2 is SYDVKM. This CDR3 is built from 14 residues. The CDR3 loop reads CASSPEGGVYEQYF. The DNA for the CDR3 is TGTGCCAGCAGTCCCGAAGGGGGGGTCTACGAGCAGTACTTC.

This clonotype was recorded a few times. J is TRBJ2-1 and V is TRBV5-1; D gene unclear. This CDR3 has 15 amino acids. Trimming cost V 0 bases and J 0 bases, with 7 bases left between them. Germline loops: CDR1 SGHRS, CDR2 YFSETQ. CDR3 residues: CASSLVGVSYNEQFF. Written as DNA, the CDR3 is TGCGCCAGCAGCTTGGTAGGTGTCTCCTACAATGAGCAGTTCTTC. The variable domain in full, with the rest retrieved from reference TRBV5-1 and TRBJ2-1, is KAGVTQTPRYLIKTRGQQVTLSCSPISGHRSVSWYQQTPGQGLQFLFEYFSETQRNKGNFPGRFSGRQFSNSRSEMNVSTLELGDSALYLCASSLVGVSYNEQFFGPGTRLTVL.

This clonotype was counted many times. The chain carries TRBV2 and TRBJ1-1; the D gene is possibly TRBD1 (5 bases). V was cut by 7 bases and J by 0 bases, with 9 bases left in between. Germline CDR1 is SNHLY and CDR2 is FYNNEI. The CDR3 contains 13 residues. Written as DNA, the CDR3 is TGTGCCAGCAAGGAGGGGCTGAACACTGAAGCTTTCTTT. Amino acid sequence: CASKEGLNTEAFF.